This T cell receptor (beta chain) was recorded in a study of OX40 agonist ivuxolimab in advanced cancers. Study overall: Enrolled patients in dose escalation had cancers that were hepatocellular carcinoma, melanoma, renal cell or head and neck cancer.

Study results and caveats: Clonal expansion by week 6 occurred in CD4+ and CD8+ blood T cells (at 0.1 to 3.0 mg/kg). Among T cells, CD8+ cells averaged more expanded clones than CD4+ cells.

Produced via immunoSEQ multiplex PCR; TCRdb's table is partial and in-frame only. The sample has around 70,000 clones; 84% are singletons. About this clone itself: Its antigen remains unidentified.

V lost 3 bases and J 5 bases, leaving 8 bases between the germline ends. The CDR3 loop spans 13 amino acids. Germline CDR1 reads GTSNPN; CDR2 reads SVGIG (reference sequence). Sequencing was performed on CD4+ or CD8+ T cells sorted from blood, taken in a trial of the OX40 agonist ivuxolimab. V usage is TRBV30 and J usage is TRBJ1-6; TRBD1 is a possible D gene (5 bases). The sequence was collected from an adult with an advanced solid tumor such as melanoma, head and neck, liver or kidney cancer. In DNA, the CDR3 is TGTGCCTGGAGGGGGACCCATAATTCACCCCTCCACTTT. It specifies CAWRGTHNSPLHF.